This T cell receptor beta chain emerged from a study of spatial heterogeneity in lung cancer. The wider study: The count of detected beta-chain sequences consistently exceeded that of alpha-chain sequences.

The CDR3 runs 13 residues. With 0 bases removed from V and 5 bases from J, the gap between germline ends came to 6 bases. Germline V CDR1 and CDR2: KGHDR, SFDVKD. This clonotype was counted many times. Specified time point: sample taken at primary tumor resection. Whole RNA, isolated from tumor, nontumor lung or frozen PBMC, was sequenced without prior sorting. The donor group consisted of around 66 patients who had untreated, early-stage non-small cell lung cancer. MiXCR, run by TCRdb on the 5' RACE reads, gives a single entry per CDR3 protein. The sample lists 3,000 to 4,500 distinct CDR3 sequences, about 7% occurring once.

The receptor was derived from a male donor with early-stage non-small cell lung cancer. This specimen consisted of normal lung tissue next to the tumor, obtained at surgery. The genes are TRBV24-1 and TRBJ1-1; unclear D gene. In DNA, the CDR3 is TGTGCCACCAGTGATTTGGAGGGAACTGAAGCTTTCTTT. Residues: CATSDLEGTEAFF.